This paragraph reports one TCR beta chain. J lost 2 bases, V lost 6 bases, and 8 bases had no gene match. This CDR3 has 14 amino acids. Germline V gene sequence: CDR1 SGHNT, CDR2 YYREEE (reference sequence). The sample comes from a study of T cells after somatic rescue of genetic block. Generated by immunoSEQ multiplex PCR, the TCRdb table keeps only in-frame clones and is missing some. The sample shows 110,000 or so clones, about 89% of them seen only once. The receptor was derived from a woman under 30. Sequencing was done on a sample of peripheral blood mononuclear cells (PBMCs). V is TRBV5-4 and J is TRBJ2-7; the match to TRBD2 covers 7 bases. The CDR3 loop reads CASMQAGSTYEQYF. DNA for the CDR3: TGTGCCAGCATGCAAGCGGGGTCCACCTACGAGCAGTACTTC. Drawing the rest from reference TRBV5-4 and TRBJ2-7, the complete variable domain is ETGVTQSPTHLIKTRGQQVTLRCSSQSGHNTVSWYQQALGQGPQFIFQYYREEENGRGNFPPRFSGLQFPNYSSELNVNALELDDSALYLCASMQAGSTYEQYFGPGTRLTVT.